Listed here are 16 T cell receptor beta chains from one sample, sequenced in a study of Ad26.COV2.S vaccination and SARS-CoV-2 variants. Treatment here: roughly 20 received Ad26.COV2.S at low or high dose, single or two shots; about 5 received placebo; per-sample allocation not given. Specimen acquisition occurred on day 63 following the initial vaccine or placebo injection. The protocol was immunoSEQ multiplex PCR, while the TCRdb copy is restricted to in-frame clones and leaves out a portion. The repertoire holds about 680,000 clones, with roughly 90% as singletons. This specimen was peripheral blood, taken in a trial of Ad26.COV2.S vaccine versus placebo. These TCRs come from a person between 18 and 65 years old who received the Ad26.COV2.S COVID-19 vaccine or a placebo.

The chain combines TRBV6-1 with TRBJ2-1, with 7 bases matching TRBD2. The CDR3 covers 14 residues. Trimming took 3 bases from V and 6 from J; bases not matched to a gene: 5. The germline CDR1 and CDR2 sequences are MNHNS and SASEGT. DNA for the CDR3: TGTGCCAGCAGTGAGTTGGTAGCGGGCAATGAGCAGTTCTTC. It codes for CASSELVAGNEQFF.

In this sample, this clone turned up a few times. The DNA of the CDR3 is TGTGCCAGCAGCCCTGGGGCTGCTATTAGCACAGATACGCAGTATTTT. Its translation is CASSPGAAISTDTQYF. The V call is TRBV4-2, the J call TRBJ2-3; tentative D call: TRBD1 (5 bases). Germline values: CDR1 LGHNA, CDR2 YNFKEQ. CDR3 size: 16 residues. Deletions cut 4 bases from V and 0 bases from J, with 14 bases between.

This clone was counted once. This chain joins TRBV19 and TRBJ2-7, with D possibly matching TRBD1 (6 bases). Germline V CDR1 and CDR2: LNHDA, SQIVND (reference sequence). The CDR3 consists of 13 residues. Trimming stripped 8 bases from V and 0 bases from J, with 11 bases between. CDR3 region: CASQNRASYEQYF. The DNA of the CDR3 is TGTGCCAGTCAGAACAGGGCCTCCTACGAGCAGTACTTC. Complete variable domain (other parts from reference TRBV19 and TRBJ2-7): DGGITQSPKYLFRKEGQNVTLSCEQNLNHDAMYWYRQDPGQGLRLIYYSQIVNDFQKGDIAEGYSVSREKKESFPLTVTSAQKNPTAFYLCASQNRASYEQYFGPGTRLTVT.

This clone is a singleton in its sample. The chain links TRBV6-5 to TRBJ1-3; a possible D gene is TRBD1 (6 bases). Per germline, CDR1 MNHEY and CDR2 SVGAGI. V lost 5 bases to trimming and J lost 0 bases, with 11 bases between them. The CDR3 covers 15 residues. The CDR3 nucleotides are TGTGCCAGCAGTCTACAGGGCCGCTCTGGAAACACCATATATTTT. Amino acids: CASSLQGRSGNTIYF.

The chain is built from TRBV6-5 and TRBJ2-1; D unclear. Germline lookup yields CDR1 MNHEY and CDR2 SVGAGI. With 0 bases removed from V and 4 bases from J, the gap between germline ends came to 4 bases. The length of the CDR3 is 13 residues. The CDR3: CASSYSMYNEQFF. In DNA, the CDR3 is TGTGCCAGCAGTTACTCGATGTACAATGAGCAGTTCTTC.

The chain carries TRBV3-1 (or the pseudogene TRBV3-2) and TRBJ2-5; possibly TRBD1 or TRBD2 for D (5 bases each). Trimming took off 0 bases at V and 9 bases at J, with 8 bases between the two ends. The CDR3 contains 12 residues. In germline, CDR1 is LGHDT, CDR2 YNNKEL (reference sequence). The CDR3: CASSQDLGAQYF. CDR3 DNA: TGTGCCAGCAGCCAAGATCTGGGGGCCCAGTACTTC.

The rearrangement uses TRBV3-1 (or the pseudogene TRBV3-2) and TRBJ2-7; TRBD1 matches at 9 bases. This CDR3 spans 14 amino acids. CDR1 and CDR2 (germline): LGHDT, YNNKEL (reference sequence). The V gene end was trimmed by 5 bases and the J gene end by 2 bases; junction bases not matched to a gene: 4. Here the CDR3 DNA reads TGTGCCAGCAGCGCAGGGACAGGGCCCTACGAGCAGTACTTC. Translation: CASSAGTGPYEQYF.

This chain links TRBV11-2 with TRBJ1-1; no clear D. The CDR3 is 13 amino acids. CDR1 is SGHAT, CDR2 FQNNGV, per germline. V lost 1 base and J lost 4, with 7 bases in between. The CDR3 loop is CASSLVDGTEAFF. CDR3 nucleotides: TGTGCCAGCAGCTTAGTTGACGGCACTGAAGCTTTCTTT.

This rearrangement joins TRBV27 to TRBJ2-1; 15 nucleotides agree with TRBD2. The CDR3 has 16 amino acids. J was trimmed by 8 bases and V by 3 bases; bases with no gene match: 5. Germline V gene data show CDR1 as MNHEY and CDR2 as SMNVEV (reference sequence). CDR3 in DNA: TGTGCCAGCAGTTTCCCCGGGACTAGCGGGAGGTATGAGCAGTTCTTC. Its translation is CASSFPGTSGRYEQFF.

This chain uses TRBV5-1 with TRBJ2-3; D is uncertain. Germline V gives CDR1 SGHRS, CDR2 YFSETQ. The CDR3 sequence is 15 residues long. Trimming took 0 bases from V and 2 from J, leaving 10 bases between them. DNA for the CDR3: TGCGCCAGCAGCTTGGTACAGAGTAACACAGATACGCAGTATTTT. Its translation: CASSLVQSNTDTQYF.

The chain recombines TRBV18 with TRBJ1-5; D not certain. Germline V gives CDR1 KGHSH, CDR2 LQKENI. The length of the CDR3 is 17 residues. The V gene lost 0 bases and the J gene lost 0 bases, with 12 bases spanning the gap. For the CDR3, the DNA is TGTGCCAGCTCACCACCGACCGGAGGAAATAGCAATCAGCCCCAGCATTTT. Residues: CASSPPTGGNSNQPQHF. Looking up the rest from reference TRBV18 and TRBJ1-5 gives the full variable domain: NAGVMQNPRHLVRRRGQEARLRCSPMKGHSHVYWYRQLPEEGLKFMVYLQKENIIDESGMPKERFSAEFPKEGPSILRIQQVVRGDSAAYFCASSPPTGGNSNQPQHFGDGTRLSIL.

V is TRBV19 and J is TRBJ2-7; D uncertain. V was clipped by 1 base and J by 2 bases, with 12 bases between them. Germline CDR1 is LNHDA and CDR2 is SQIVND (reference sequence). The CDR3 runs to 15 residues. This chain's CDR3 is CASSIGARIAYEQYF. As DNA, the CDR3 is TGTGCCAGTAGTATAGGTGCTAGGATCGCCTACGAGCAGTACTTC.

The chain has TRBV7-9 and TRBJ2-1, with D perhaps matching TRBD2 (6 bases). The CDR3 runs 14 residues. CDR1 is SEHNR, CDR2 FQNEAQ, per germline (reference sequence). Trimming took 5 bases from V and 6 from J, leaving 14 bases between them. The CDR3 region has the DNA TGTGCCAGCAGCCGGGGGACGCCGCCCAATGAGCAGTTCTTC. It translates to CASSRGTPPNEQFF.

This chain uses TRBV7-3 with TRBJ2-1, with 8 bases that match TRBD1. CDR3 length: 15 amino acids. CDR1 SGHTA and CDR2 FQGTGA come from the germline V gene. The V and J ends lost 3 bases and 3 bases, in that order; junction bases with no gene match: 4. For the CDR3, the DNA is TGTGCCAGCAGCTTGGACAGGGAGATCTACAATGAGCAGTTCTTC. Amino acid sequence: CASSLDREIYNEQFF.

The V call is TRBV20-1, the J call TRBJ2-7; 8 bases agree with TRBD1. Germline V gene lookup returns CDR1 DFQATT and CDR2 SNEGSKA (reference sequence). The V segment lost 3 bases and the J segment 7 bases; nucleotides outside the gene matches: 11. The CDR3 has 14 amino acids. The CDR3 sequence is CSASSGTGLREQYF. The CDR3 nucleotides read TGCAGTGCTAGTTCCGGGACAGGTTTGAGGGAGCAGTACTTC.

This chain connects TRBV27 to TRBJ1-5; 8 nucleotides line up with TRBD1. CDR1 is MNHEY, CDR2 SMNVEV, per germline (reference sequence). V trimming: 4 bases; J trimming: 4 bases; junction bases outside the gene matches: 9. The CDR3 totals 16 residues. The CDR3 region is CASSSNGQGFNQPQHF. DNA of the CDR3: TGTGCCAGCAGTTCGAACGGACAGGGATTTAATCAGCCCCAGCATTTT.